Following are 10 T cell receptor beta chains from one sample sequenced in a study of blood T cell repertoires in COVID-19. TCRdb keeps only in-frame clones here, not all; method: immunoSEQ multiplex PCR. The table records hundreds of thousands of clones, over 75% of them present only once. The sample was peripheral blood. These receptors were taken from a woman aged 25 to 39 with acute or convalescent COVID-19.

The V and J genes are TRBV20-1 and TRBJ2-7; the D is unclear. This CDR3 contains 11 residues. V lost 6 bases and J lost 2, with 8 bases in between. Germline V gives CDR1 DFQATT, CDR2 SNEGSKA (reference sequence). CDR3 sequence: CSALTTYEQYF. In DNA, the CDR3 is TGCAGTGCCCTAACCACCTACGAGCAGTACTTC.

The rearrangement joins TRBV19 to TRBJ2-7, with D perhaps matching TRBD1 (6 bases). The germline V and J ends were trimmed by 6 bases and 4 bases, with 16 bases remaining between them. Germline V lookup: CDR1 LNHDA, CDR2 SQIVND (reference sequence). This CDR3 region has 14 residues. The CDR3 region is CASSPREGGYEQYF. Here the CDR3 DNA reads TGTGCCAGTAGCCCTCGGGAAGGGGGATACGAGCAGTACTTC.

The chain carries TRBV29-1 and TRBJ1-4, with D possibly TRBD1 on 5 matching bases. Per germline, CDR1 SQVTM and CDR2 ANQGSEA. V lost 7 bases and J lost 8, with 14 bases in between. The CDR3 is made up of 12 amino acids. Here the CDR3 reads CSAGVPTEKLFF. The CDR3 bases are TGCAGCGCGGGGGTTCCCACAGAAAAACTGTTTTTT. The full variable domain, rest sourced from reference TRBV29-1 and TRBJ1-4, is SAVISQKPSRDICQRGTSLTIQCQVDSQVTMMFWYRQQPGQSLTLIATANQGSEATYESGFVIDKFPISRPNLTFSTLTVSNMSPEDSSIYLCSAGVPTEKLFFGSGTQLSVL.

This chain joins TRBV19 and TRBJ2-1, with 9 bases that match TRBD1. The CDR3 is 15 amino acids. The germline CDR1 and CDR2 sequences are LNHDA and SQIVND (reference sequence). With V trimmed by 6 bases and J by 3 bases, 6 bases remained unmatched. CDR3 in DNA: TGTGCCAGTAGGAGGGACAGGGACCGCTACAATGAGCAGTTCTTC. It yields the protein CASRRDRDRYNEQFF.

CDR3 coding DNA: TGTGCCACCAGTGATACCGGGACTAGCGGGAGGCGCATTAACACCGGGGAGCTGTTTTTT. This encodes CATSDTGTSGRRINTGELFF. The genes are TRBV24-1 and TRBJ2-2, with 15 positions matching TRBD2. With V trimmed by 3 bases and J by 2 bases, 9 bases remained unmatched. This CDR3 has 20 amino acids. Germline CDR1 is KGHDR and CDR2 is SFDVKD.

The chain is built from TRBV5-1 and TRBJ2-1; a possible D gene is TRBD2 (6 bases). CDR1 SGHRS and CDR2 YFSETQ come from the germline V gene. This CDR3 has 15 amino acids. Trimming cost V 1 base and J 2 bases, with 10 bases left between them. The CDR3, as DNA: TGCGCCAGCAGCTTGAGTGGCGGGGCCTACAATGAGCAGTTCTTC. Its protein product is CASSLSGGAYNEQFF.

The genes are TRBV7-2 and TRBJ1-4; D ambiguous. Trimming took 1 base from V and 8 from J, leaving 14 bases between them. The germline gives CDR1 SGHTA, CDR2 FQGNSA. This CDR3 is built from 15 residues. The CDR3 DNA follows: TGTGCCAGCAGCTTAGACCCCTTTTTCCGGGAAAAACTGTTTTTT. Residues: CASSLDPFFREKLFF.

V and J are TRBV5-6 and TRBJ2-1, with 9 bases aligning to TRBD2. Germline V lookup: CDR1 SGHDT, CDR2 YYEEEE. V trimming: 1 base; J trimming: 7 bases; junction bases outside the gene matches: 3. The CDR3 has 14 amino acids. The CDR3 DNA is TGTGCCAGCAGCTTGCCTAGCGGGATGAATGAGCAGTTCTTC. Its protein is CASSLPSGMNEQFF. Full variable domain (rest looked up from reference TRBV5-6 and TRBJ2-1): DAGVTQSPTHLIKTRGQQVTLRCSPKSGHDTVSWYQQALGQGPQFIFQYYEEEERQRGNFPDRFSGHQFPNYSSELNVNALLLGDSALYLCASSLPSGMNEQFFGPGTRLTVL.

This clone was seen only once. The rearrangement uses TRBV2 and TRBJ2-6, with a weak D call TRBD1 (7 bases). There are 15 residues in the CDR3. The V gene's germline CDR1 is SNHLY and CDR2 FYNNEI. V shed 7 bases and J shed 4 bases, with 14 bases lying between them. The CDR3 region is CASNSGGIGANVLTF. CDR3 in DNA: TGTGCCAGCAATTCAGGGGGGATCGGGGCCAACGTCCTGACTTTC.

This rearrangement joins TRBV15 to TRBJ1-1; TRBD1 is a possible D gene (5 bases). CDR1 is LNHNV and CDR2 is YYDKDF in the germline V gene (reference sequence). This CDR3 has 14 amino acids. V was shortened by 3 bases and J by 1 base, with 9 bases between the two germline ends. The CDR3 sequence: CATSSPDRNTEAFF. CDR3 DNA: TGTGCCACCAGCAGTCCCGACAGGAACACTGAAGCTTTCTTT.